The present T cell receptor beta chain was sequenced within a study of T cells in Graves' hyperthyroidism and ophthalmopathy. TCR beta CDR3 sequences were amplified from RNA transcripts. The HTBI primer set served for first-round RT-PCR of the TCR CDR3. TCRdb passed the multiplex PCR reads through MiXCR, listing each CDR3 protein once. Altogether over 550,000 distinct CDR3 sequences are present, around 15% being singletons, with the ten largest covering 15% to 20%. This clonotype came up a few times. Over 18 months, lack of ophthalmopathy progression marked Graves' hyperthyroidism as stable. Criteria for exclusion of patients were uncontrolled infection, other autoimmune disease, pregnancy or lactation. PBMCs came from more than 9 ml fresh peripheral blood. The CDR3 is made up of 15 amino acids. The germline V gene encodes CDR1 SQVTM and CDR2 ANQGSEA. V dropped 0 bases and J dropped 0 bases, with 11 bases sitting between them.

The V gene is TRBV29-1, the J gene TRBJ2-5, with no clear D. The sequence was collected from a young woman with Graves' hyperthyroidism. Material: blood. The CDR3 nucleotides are TGCAGCGTTGAAGATCTGGAGACGGACCAAGAGACCCAGTACTTC. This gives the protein CSVEDLETDQETQYF.